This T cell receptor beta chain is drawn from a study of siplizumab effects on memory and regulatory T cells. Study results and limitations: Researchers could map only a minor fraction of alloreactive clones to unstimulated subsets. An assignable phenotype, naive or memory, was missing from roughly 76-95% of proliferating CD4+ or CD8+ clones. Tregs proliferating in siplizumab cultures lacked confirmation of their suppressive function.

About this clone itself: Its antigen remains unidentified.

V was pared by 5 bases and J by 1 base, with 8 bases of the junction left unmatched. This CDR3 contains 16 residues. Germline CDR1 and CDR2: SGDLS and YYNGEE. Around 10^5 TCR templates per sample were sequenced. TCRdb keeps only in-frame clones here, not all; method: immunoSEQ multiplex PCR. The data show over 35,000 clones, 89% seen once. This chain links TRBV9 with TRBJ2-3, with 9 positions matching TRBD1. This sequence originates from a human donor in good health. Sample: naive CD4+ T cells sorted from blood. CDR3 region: CASSEGQGIGTDTQYF. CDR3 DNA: TGTGCCAGCAGTGAGGGACAGGGCATTGGCACAGATACGCAGTATTTT.